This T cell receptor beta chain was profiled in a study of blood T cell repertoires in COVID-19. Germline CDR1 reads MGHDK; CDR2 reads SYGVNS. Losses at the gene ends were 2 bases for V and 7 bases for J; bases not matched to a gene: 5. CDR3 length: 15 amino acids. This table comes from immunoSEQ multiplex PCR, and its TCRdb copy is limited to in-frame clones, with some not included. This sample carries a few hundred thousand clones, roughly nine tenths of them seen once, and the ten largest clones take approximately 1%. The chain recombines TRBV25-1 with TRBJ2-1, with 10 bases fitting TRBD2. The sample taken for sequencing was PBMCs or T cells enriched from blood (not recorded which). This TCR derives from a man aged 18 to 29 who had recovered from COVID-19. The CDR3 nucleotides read TGTGCCAGCAGTGAACTTAGCGGGGGGCGAAATGAGCAGTTCTTC. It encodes CASSELSGGRNEQFF.